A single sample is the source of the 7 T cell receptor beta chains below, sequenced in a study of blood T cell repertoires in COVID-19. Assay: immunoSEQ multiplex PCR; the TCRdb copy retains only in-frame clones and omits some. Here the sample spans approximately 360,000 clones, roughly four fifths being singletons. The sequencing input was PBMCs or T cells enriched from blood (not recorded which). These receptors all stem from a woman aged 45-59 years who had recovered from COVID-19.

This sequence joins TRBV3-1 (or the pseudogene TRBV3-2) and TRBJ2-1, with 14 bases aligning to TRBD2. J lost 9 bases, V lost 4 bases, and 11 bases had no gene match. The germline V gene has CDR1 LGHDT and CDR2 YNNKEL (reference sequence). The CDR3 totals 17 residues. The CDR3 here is CASSLTPGLAGVFEQFF. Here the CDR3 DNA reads TGTGCCAGCAGCCTCACCCCGGGACTAGCGGGAGTGTTTGAGCAGTTCTTC.

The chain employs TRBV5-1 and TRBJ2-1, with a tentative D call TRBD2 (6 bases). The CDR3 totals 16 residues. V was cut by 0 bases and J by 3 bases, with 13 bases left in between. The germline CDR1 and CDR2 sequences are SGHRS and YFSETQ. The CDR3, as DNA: TGCGCCAGCAGCTTGGCCCGGGACTCGAACTACAATGAGCAGTTCTTC. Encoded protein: CASSLARDSNYNEQFF.

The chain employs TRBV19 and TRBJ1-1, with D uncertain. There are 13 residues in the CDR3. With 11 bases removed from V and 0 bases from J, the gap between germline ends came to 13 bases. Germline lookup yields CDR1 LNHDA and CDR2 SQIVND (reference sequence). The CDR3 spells CASTGPMNTEAFF. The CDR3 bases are TGTGCCTCGACGGGTCCGATGAACACTGAAGCTTTCTTT.

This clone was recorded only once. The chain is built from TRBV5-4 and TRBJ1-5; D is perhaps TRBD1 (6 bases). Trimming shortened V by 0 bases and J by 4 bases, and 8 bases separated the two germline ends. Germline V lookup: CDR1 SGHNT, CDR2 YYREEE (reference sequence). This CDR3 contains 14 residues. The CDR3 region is CASSLAGVNQPQHF. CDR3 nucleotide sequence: TGTGCCAGCAGCTTGGCAGGGGTGAATCAGCCCCAGCATTTT.

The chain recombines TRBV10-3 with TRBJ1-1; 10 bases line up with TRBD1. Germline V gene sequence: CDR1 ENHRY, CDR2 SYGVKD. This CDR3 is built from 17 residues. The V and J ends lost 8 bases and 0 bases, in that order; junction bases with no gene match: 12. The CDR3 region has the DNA TGTGCCATCGCGAAGTTCGGGACAGGGGCGATGAACACTGAAGCTTTCTTT. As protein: CAIAKFGTGAMNTEAFF.

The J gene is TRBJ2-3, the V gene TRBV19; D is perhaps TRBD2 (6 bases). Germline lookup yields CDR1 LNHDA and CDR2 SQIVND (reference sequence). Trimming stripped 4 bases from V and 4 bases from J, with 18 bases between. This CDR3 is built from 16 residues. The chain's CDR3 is CASSTARDSGADTQYF. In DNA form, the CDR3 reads TGTGCCAGTAGTACCGCCCGGGACTCCGGAGCAGATACGCAGTATTTT.

CDR3 in amino acids: CASSVVGTGAKVDSPLHF. In DNA form, the CDR3 reads TGTGCCAGCAGCGTAGTAGGAACAGGGGCTAAGGTGGATTCACCCCTCCACTTT. This chain connects TRBV9 to TRBJ1-6, with 7 bases fitting TRBD1. V shed 0 bases and J 8 bases; nucleotides not matched to a gene: 14. CDR3 length: 18 amino acids. CDR1 is SGDLS and CDR2 is YYNGEE in the germline V gene.